These 10 T cell receptor beta chains were sequenced from one sample in a study of T-cell memory formation after mild COVID-19. TCRdb re-called the 5' RACE reads with MiXCR, one entry per CDR3 protein. Among around 250,000 distinct CDR3 sequences listed, less than 20% were seen once. The sequencing sample was made of PBMCs or a T cell subset sorted from them (not recorded which). Receptors originate from an adult woman who had mild COVID-19 (a few samples of this study predate the infection). Cell type and time point are not known.

There are a few counts of this clonotype. The chain couples TRBV7-2 to TRBJ2-7; TRBD2 aligns across 10 bases. V lost 5 bases and J lost 5; bases outside the gene matches: 6. Germline assignment: CDR1 SGHTA and CDR2 FQGNSA. The CDR3 has 14 amino acids. CDR3 residues: CASSVSGRANEQYF. In DNA form, the CDR3 reads TGTGCCAGCAGCGTCAGCGGGAGGGCCAACGAGCAGTACTTC.

CDR3 protein: CASSQDLARAGGTQYF. Written as DNA, the CDR3 is TGTGCCAGCAGCCAAGATCTTGCAAGGGCGGGTGGGACCCAGTACTTC. This sequence joins TRBV4-2 and TRBJ2-5; maybe TRBD2 (5 bases). This CDR3 spans 16 amino acids. The ends were cut back, 0 bases at V and 7 bases at J, with 18 bases in the middle. CDR1 LGHNA and CDR2 YNFKEQ come from the germline V gene.

The gene calls are TRBV15 and TRBJ2-1, with a possible D match to TRBD2 (6 bases). Germline CDR1 is LNHNV and CDR2 is YYDKDF (reference sequence). This CDR3 has 15 amino acids. Trimming removed 1 base at V and 9 bases at J, with 16 bases between. Here the CDR3 DNA reads TGTGCCACCAGCAGAGGGCCGGCGGGACGCGGTGAGCAGTTCTTC. Its protein is CATSRGPAGRGEQFF. The full variable domain, with the rest looked up from reference TRBV15 and TRBJ2-1, is DAMVIQNPRYQVTQFGKPVTLSCSQTLNHNVMYWYQQKSSQAPKLLFHYYDKDFNNEADTPDNFQSRRPNTSFCFLDIRSPGLGDTAMYLCATSRGPAGRGEQFFGPGTRLTVL.

As concerns this clonotype: One junction end does not reproduce the germline sequence, and a read error may be involved. This rearrangement joins TRBV28 to TRBJ1-6; TRBD1 aligns across 8 bases. The CDR3 is 15 residues long. Germline assignment: CDR1 MDHEN and CDR2 SYDVKM. This CDR3 reads CASSRVDRDNSPLNF. In nucleotides, the CDR3 is TGTGCCAGCAGTCGGGTGGACAGGGACAATTCACCCCTCAACTTT.

There are a few counts of this clonotype. V usage is TRBV5-4 and J usage is TRBJ2-1, with D hard to call. Trimming removed 4 bases at V and 10 bases at J, with 15 bases between. Germline V gene lookup returns CDR1 SGHNT and CDR2 YYREEE (reference sequence). This CDR3 is built from 13 residues. For the CDR3, the DNA is TGTGCCAGCAGCAACCCGGCAGACGGCGAGCAGTTCTTC. This encodes CASSNPADGEQFF. The full variable domain, completed using reference TRBV5-4 and TRBJ2-1, is ETGVTQSPTHLIKTRGQQVTLRCSSQSGHNTVSWYQQALGQGPQFIFQYYREEENGRGNFPPRFSGLQFPNYSSELNVNALELDDSALYLCASSNPADGEQFFGPGTRLTVL.

The chain couples TRBV29-1 to TRBJ2-2, with 7 bases fitting TRBD1. The V gene's germline CDR1 is SQVTM and CDR2 ANQGSEA. This CDR3 spans 15 amino acids. V lost 0 bases and J lost 2; bases outside the gene matches: 3. CDR3 in amino acids: CSVEEGTANTGELFF. CDR3 coding DNA: TGCAGCGTTGAAGAAGGGACAGCAAACACCGGGGAGCTGTTTTTT.

This clonotype has more than one count but fewer than ten. The chain combines TRBV19 with TRBJ1-4; 7 bases agree with TRBD1. This CDR3 spans 16 amino acids. The V and J ends lost 7 bases and 7 bases, in that order; junction bases with no gene match: 15. Germline values: CDR1 LNHDA, CDR2 SQIVND (reference sequence). CDR3 DNA sequence: TGTGCCAGTACCCTAGGCGGGGGACAGTACGGTGAAAAACTGTTTTTT. Encoded protein: CASTLGGGQYGEKLFF.

At least ten counts were recorded for this clonotype. V and J are TRBV27 and TRBJ1-5; 7 bases are a match to TRBD1. The junction had 6 bases not matched to a gene; V was cut back by 0 bases and J by 7 bases. The CDR3 length is 15 residues. Germline loops: CDR1 MNHEY, CDR2 SMNVEV (reference sequence). As DNA, the CDR3 is TGTGCCAGCAGTTTATCCCGACAGGGAAGGCAGCCCCAGCATTTT. Translating it yields CASSLSRQGRQPQHF.

The chain recombines TRBV19 with TRBJ1-2; 9 bases line up with TRBD1. Trimming took 2 bases from V and 6 from J; bases not matched to a gene: 4. Germline V gives CDR1 LNHDA, CDR2 SQIVND (reference sequence). The CDR3 consists of 14 residues. The CDR3 DNA sequence: TGTGCCAGTAGTATAACTGGGACAGGGCATGGCTACACCTTC. Residues: CASSITGTGHGYTF.

This clonotype was picked up many times. This chain uses TRBV7-9 with TRBJ2-7, with D maybe TRBD1 (5 bases). The V end was cut by 1 base, the J end by 4 bases, with 11 bases between. The CDR3 has 14 residues. The germline V gene has CDR1 SEHNR and CDR2 FQNEAQ (reference sequence). CDR3 loop: CASSLGPGRYEQYF. Written as DNA, the CDR3 is TGTGCCAGCAGCTTAGGCCCAGGGCGTTACGAGCAGTACTTC.